The 31 T cell receptor beta chains below were found in one sample sequenced in a study of post-analysis software for immune sequencing data. General study points: The five TRBV segments detected at higher frequency in patients than in controls included TRBV5-6, TRBV5-1 and TRBV20-1.

Antigens of these TCRs are unknown. The authors incorporated unique molecular identifiers into the TCR beta cDNA libraries. TCRdb reprocessed the PCR reads with MiXCR, giving one entry per CDR3 protein. The table lists about 560,000 distinct CDR3 sequences, roughly 47% of them singletons. The sample taken for sequencing was blood. The origin of the receptors is a girl between 10 and 17 years old with multiple sclerosis.

The chain couples TRBV6-5 to TRBJ2-1; TRBD2 matches at 8 bases. The CDR3 length is 13 residues. Germline V CDR1 and CDR2: MNHEY, SVGAGI. Trimming took 7 bases from V and 9 from J; bases not matched to a gene: 8. CDR3: CASKTGLGGEQFF. In nucleotides, the CDR3 is TGTGCCAGCAAAACGGGACTAGGGGGTGAGCAGTTCTTC.

On this clonotype: At one of its ends the junction is not consistent with the germline gene, which may arise from a read error. V and J are TRBV25-1 and TRBJ1-2; 7 bases agree with TRBD1. The CDR3 length is 16 residues. Germline V gene sequence: CDR1 MGHDK, CDR2 SYGVNS. The CDR3 coding sequence is TGTGCCAGCAGTGGCTACCACAGGGGCCCGGGAAGTGGCCACACCTTC. This gives the protein CASSGYHRGPGSGHTF.

The chain uses TRBV12-3 or TRBV12-4 and TRBJ1-2, with D possibly matching TRBD1 (5 bases). Trimming removed 6 bases from V and 0 bases from J, with 14 bases in between. The CDR3 totals 15 residues. The CDR3 DNA is TGTGCCAGCAGCCCTACGACAGCCTCTAACTATGGCTACACCTTC. Translating it yields CASSPTTASNYGYTF.

This chain links TRBV7-2 with TRBJ2-7; TRBD2 is a possible D gene (5 bases). Near its end, the DNA agrees better with TRBJ2-5, so the J call may be wrong. CDR1 and CDR2 (germline): SGHTA, FQGNSA. The CDR3 totals 13 residues. CDR3: CASSRRRSGTQYF. CDR3 in DNA: TGTGCCAGCAGCCGTCGGCGGAGCGGGACCCAGTACTTC.

The V call is TRBV3-1, the J call TRBJ1-2; no clear D gene. Germline assignment: CDR1 LGHDT and CDR2 YNNKEL (reference sequence). The CDR3 loop spans 14 amino acids. V lost 5 bases, J lost 4 bases, and 14 bases lay in between. In DNA form, the CDR3 reads TGTGCCAGCAGCTCCCAGTCGATTGGCTATGGCTACACCTTC. Translated: CASSSQSIGYGYTF.

This chain uses TRBV29-1 with TRBJ2-1; D may correspond to TRBD1 or TRBD2 (5 bases each). The V gene's germline CDR1 is SQVTM and CDR2 ANQGSEA. V gave up 7 bases and J gave up 8 bases, with 24 bases separating them. The CDR3 is 15 residues long. The CDR3 region has the DNA TGCAGCGCGTTGTGGCCACGGGGCCTGGGGGATGAGCAGTTCTTC. Protein: CSALWPRGLGDEQFF.

The table lists this clonotype with a few counts. The chain links TRBV21-1 to TRBJ1-1. TRBV21-1 is a listed pseudogene. The CDR3 sequence is 14 residues long. The CDR3 nucleotides are TGTGCCAGCAGCACTACCTACCAGAACACTGAAGCTTTCTTT. As protein: CASSTTYQNTEAFF.

About this clonotype: A read error may produce the germline difference seen at one junction end. This chain uses TRBV5-1 with TRBJ1-2, with D perhaps matching TRBD1 (6 bases). The CDR3 is made up of 16 amino acids. Germline loops: CDR1 SGHRS, CDR2 YFSETQ. CDR3 amino acids: CASSLVPNREEGGYTF. CDR3 DNA: TGCGCCAGTAGCTTGGTGCCGAACAGGGAAGAAGGTGGCTACACCTTC.

This clonotype was observed once. The chain combines TRBV20-1 with TRBJ2-1, with 9 bases lining up with TRBD2. The CDR3 extends over 14 amino acids. V lost 6 bases, J lost 5 bases, and 8 bases stayed unmatched. Germline CDR1 reads DFQATT; CDR2 reads SNEGSKA (reference sequence). The CDR3 bases are TGCAGTGCAAACTTAGCGGGAGAGAACAATGAGCAGTTCTTC. Residues: CSANLAGENNEQFF.

V usage is TRBV7-8 and J usage is TRBJ2-6, with D uncertain. The CDR3 runs 18 residues. The germline gives CDR1 SGHVS, CDR2 FQNEAQ. The V end lost 5 bases, the J end lost 0 bases, and 17 bases lay between the germline ends. The CDR3 loop is CASSTTRVISSGANVLTF. The CDR3 DNA reads TGTGCCAGCAGCACCACACGAGTAATATCCTCTGGGGCCAACGTCCTGACTTTC.

This clonotype has just a few counts. The chain couples TRBV11-2 to TRBJ2-5; 13 bases agree with TRBD2. Germline CDR1 SGHAT, CDR2 FQNNGV. This CDR3 comprises 17 residues. The V gene end was trimmed by 1 base and the J gene end by 5 bases; junction bases not matched to a gene: 7. The CDR3 loop is CASSLGLAGGGRETQYF. CDR3 coding DNA: TGTGCCAGCAGCTTAGGACTAGCGGGAGGAGGAAGGGAGACCCAGTACTTC.

This clonotype was seen a handful of times. CDR3 DNA: TGCGCCAGCAGCTTGGATAATAGCGGTTTCTACGAGCAGTACTTC. It codes for CASSLDNSGFYEQYF. This chain connects TRBV5-1 to TRBJ2-7; D perhaps matches TRBD2 (6 bases). Between the trimmed V and J ends, which lost 0 bases and 3 bases, there was a span of 13 bases. This CDR3 comprises 15 residues. Germline CDR1 is SGHRS and CDR2 is YFSETQ.

About this clonotype: The junction differs from germline at one of its ends, possibly a read error. The chain employs TRBV2 and TRBJ2-7; 7 bases match TRBD1. The CDR3 consists of 15 residues. Germline-derived CDR1 and CDR2 are SNHLY and FYNNEI. The CDR3 spells CVSRALSTGTYEQYF. The CDR3 nucleotides are TGTGTCAGCAGGGCCCTCTCGACAGGGACCTACGAGCAGTACTTC.

There are a few counts of this clonotype. The chain combines TRBV12-3 or TRBV12-4 with TRBJ1-1; D gene unclear. Trimming took off 6 bases at V and 4 bases at J, with 9 bases between the two ends. The CDR3 contains 12 residues. CDR3 in amino acids: CASSPGVTEAFF. The CDR3 bases are TGTGCCAGCAGCCCCGGAGTCACTGAAGCTTTCTTT.

As concerns this clonotype: A read error may explain this, as a much larger clone is one base away. This chain links TRBV7-6 with TRBJ2-5; a possible D gene is TRBD2 (5 bases). The CDR3 totals 13 residues. Germline V gene data show CDR1 as SGHVS and CDR2 as FNYEAQ. Deletions cut 5 bases from V and 11 bases from J, with 18 bases between. For the CDR3, the DNA is TGTGCCAGCAGCCCCGGGATCTACAATGAGCAGTACTTC. Amino acids: CASSPGIYNEQYF.

The chain links TRBV7-6 to TRBJ2-3; 9 bases fit TRBD1. V dropped 5 bases and J dropped 5; count of bases not matched to a gene: 11. The CDR3 covers 16 residues. Germline values: CDR1 SGHVS, CDR2 FNYEAQ. The CDR3 spells CASSARQGVNGDTQYF. The CDR3 DNA is TGTGCCAGCAGCGCCCGACAGGGGGTTAACGGAGATACGCAGTATTTT.

V is TRBV3-1 and J is TRBJ2-4; TRBD2 matches 12 bases. Near its end, the DNA agrees better with TRBJ2-7, so the J call may be wrong. The V gene's germline CDR1 is LGHDT and CDR2 YNNKEL (reference sequence). The length of the CDR3 is 19 residues. In DNA form, the CDR3 reads TGTGCCAGCAGCCAAGCCGGACTAGCGGGATTCATGGGTTCCTACGAGCAGTACTTC. Its protein product is CASSQAGLAGFMGSYEQYF.

The CDR3 loop is CASSRSGGSNNEQFF. In DNA form, the CDR3 reads TGTGCCAGCAGCCGAAGCGGGGGGAGTAACAATGAGCAGTTCTTC. The chain has TRBV4-2 and TRBJ2-1; TRBD2 matches at 9 bases. The CDR3 is 15 amino acids. The V gene end was trimmed by 4 bases and the J gene end by 5 bases; junction bases not matched to a gene: 6. Germline V gives CDR1 LGHNA, CDR2 YNFKEQ.

The genes are TRBV25-1 and TRBJ1-4; D unclear. Trimming cost V 3 bases and J 0 bases, with 11 bases left between them. The germline CDR1 and CDR2 sequences are MGHDK and SYGVNS. This CDR3 comprises 16 residues. Here the CDR3 DNA reads TGTGCCAGCAGTGATCTGGGAAAGGCAACTAATGAAAAACTGTTTTTT. Its translation is CASSDLGKATNEKLFF.

This chain joins TRBV20-1 and TRBJ2-3; 8 nucleotides align to TRBD1. V shed 6 bases, J shed 0 bases, and the junction held 20 bases outside the gene matches. Looked up from germline, CDR1 is DFQATT and CDR2 is SNEGSKA (reference sequence). The CDR3 length is 19 residues. CDR3 residues: CSATSRGQAALFSTDTQYF. CDR3 sequence (DNA): TGCAGTGCAACTTCCAGGGGGCAGGCCGCCCTCTTTAGCACAGATACGCAGTATTTT.

Worth noting for this clonotype: Its ends do not fully match the called genes, so a read error is possible. This sequence joins TRBV27 and TRBJ2-5; weak D call: TRBD2 (5 bases). The CDR3 has 15 amino acids. Germline CDR1 reads MNHEY; CDR2 reads SMNVEV (reference sequence). CDR3 residues: CTSSLGSRSGETQYF. In nucleotides, the CDR3 is TGTACCAGCAGTTTAGGGTCCAGGTCGGGGGAGACCCAGTACTTC.

The J gene is TRBJ2-3, the V gene TRBV12-3 or TRBV12-4; the D is unclear. This CDR3 is built from 12 residues. Trimming pared 4 bases from V and 8 bases from J, leaving 10 bases between. CDR3 in amino acids: CASSSKPGTQYF. The CDR3 region has the DNA TGTGCCAGCAGTTCAAAGCCCGGTACGCAGTATTTT.

This clonotype was seen more than once but under ten times. This chain connects TRBV5-1 to TRBJ1-6; TRBD1 agrees at 8 bases. Germline V gene data show CDR1 as SGHRS and CDR2 as YFSETQ. The V and J ends lost 4 bases and 9 bases, in that order; junction bases with no gene match: 9. This CDR3 has 15 residues. In DNA form, the CDR3 reads TGCGCCAGCAGCGCGACGAGGGACAGGTTTTCACCCCTCCACTTT. Its protein is CASSATRDRFSPLHF.

The chain couples TRBV5-1 to TRBJ2-1; 8 nucleotides line up with TRBD1. The V gene end was trimmed by 2 bases and the J gene end by 10 bases; junction bases not matched to a gene: 11. The CDR3 spans 15 residues. Germline V gives CDR1 SGHRS, CDR2 YFSETQ. This CDR3 reads CASSLAARRGLEQFF. The CDR3 DNA reads TGCGCCAGCAGCTTAGCGGCCCGCAGGGGGCTCGAGCAGTTCTTC.

This chain connects TRBV5-1 to TRBJ2-3; 7 bases line up with TRBD1. With 0 bases clipped from V and 4 bases from J, the junction kept 5 bases outside the gene matches. CDR1 and CDR2 (germline): SGHRS, YFSETQ. There are 15 residues in the CDR3. CDR3 loop: CASSLGDREADTQYF. In DNA form, the CDR3 reads TGCGCCAGCAGCTTGGGCGACAGGGAAGCAGATACGCAGTATTTT.

For this clonotype: This sequence may be a read error, since a much larger clone differs from it by one base. The rearrangement joins TRBV20-1 to TRBJ2-1, with TRBD1 identical over 9 bases. Trimming at V came to 3 bases and at J to 5 bases, leaving 5 bases not matched to a gene. CDR1 is DFQATT, CDR2 SNEGSKA, per germline (reference sequence). The CDR3 spans 14 residues. CDR3 residues: CSARQDRGHNEQFF. The DNA of the CDR3 is TGCAGTGCTAGGCAGGACAGGGGCCACAATGAGCAGTTCTTC.

The J gene is TRBJ2-4, the V gene TRBV10-3, with 9 positions matching TRBD1. The J call may be mistaken, given a closer DNA end match to TRBJ2-7. Germline lookup yields CDR1 ENHRY and CDR2 SYGVKD. CDR3 length equals 14 residues. CDR3 coding DNA: TGTGCCATCAGGCCCGGGACAGGGAGAGGCGAGCAGTACTTC. It is translated as CAIRPGTGRGEQYF.

J is TRBJ2-3 and V is TRBV7-2; tentative D call: TRBD2 (5 bases). Trimming stripped 0 bases from V and 6 bases from J, with 10 bases between. Germline V gene data show CDR1 as SGHTA and CDR2 as FQGNSA. The CDR3 is 14 residues long. As DNA, the CDR3 is TGTGCCAGCAGCTTAGCGCCGGAGGTGGATACGCAGTATTTT. Its translation is CASSLAPEVDTQYF.

The chain combines TRBV7-8 with TRBJ2-3, with D unclear. V dropped 6 bases and J dropped 2 bases, with 12 bases sitting between them. The CDR3 is made up of 14 amino acids. Germline V gene data show CDR1 as SGHVS and CDR2 as FQNEAQ. As DNA, the CDR3 is TGTGCCAGCAGTCCTAACCACCACACAGATACGCAGTATTTT. This translates into CASSPNHHTDTQYF.

A few counts support this clonotype. The chain employs TRBV4-1 and TRBJ2-3; TRBD2 is a possible D gene (7 bases). The V and J ends lost 2 bases and 2 bases respectively, with 23 bases between them. The CDR3 loop spans 19 amino acids. Germline values: CDR1 MGHRA, CDR2 YSYEKL. In nucleotides, the CDR3 is TGCGCCAGCAGCCAACCTAAGGGGGGGGGGAGTTTGGCCACAGATACGCAGTATTTT. Its protein product is CASSQPKGGGSLATDTQYF.

The chain is built from TRBV11-2 and TRBJ2-4, with 8 nucleotides matching TRBD2. The DNA matches TRBJ2-7 better at its end, which makes the J call doubtful. In germline, CDR1 is SGHAT, CDR2 FQNNGV. The CDR3 is made up of 13 amino acids. CDR3 nucleotide sequence: TGTGCCAGCAGCTTTGCCAGCGGGGGCGAGCAGTACTTC. Protein sequence: CASSFASGGEQYF.